These 32 T cell receptor beta chains came from one sample sequenced in a study of blood T cell repertoires in COVID-19. Profiling relied on immunoSEQ multiplex PCR, and the TCRdb table lists in-frame clones only, not all of them. The table shows 280,000 or so clones, with around 85% occurring only once. Sequencing was performed on PBMCs or T cells enriched from blood (not recorded which). The origin of the receptors is a woman aged 45-59 years who had recovered from COVID-19.

The V gene is TRBV19, the J gene TRBJ2-2; 9 bases line up with TRBD1. From germline, CDR1 is LNHDA and CDR2 SQIVND (reference sequence). The CDR3 has 15 amino acids. Germline trimming cut 7 bases from V and 5 bases from J; bases unmatched to any gene: 8. The CDR3 sequence is CASTFTGTGTGELFF. The CDR3 bases are TGTGCCAGTACCTTTACCGGGACAGGGACCGGGGAGCTGTTTTTT. The variable domain in full, with the rest retrieved from reference TRBV19 and TRBJ2-2, is DGGITQSPKYLFRKEGQNVTLSCEQNLNHDAMYWYRQDPGQGLRLIYYSQIVNDFQKGDIAEGYSVSREKKESFPLTVTSAQKNPTAFYLCASTFTGTGTGELFFGEGSRLTVL.

J is TRBJ2-7 and V is TRBV14, with TRBD2 matching over 11 bases. After removal of 4 bases from V and 7 bases from J, the junction contained 9 bases not matched to a gene. Germline V gene lookup returns CDR1 SGHDN and CDR2 FVKESK. This CDR3 spans 15 amino acids. The CDR3 region has the DNA TGTGCCAGCAGCCGGGGGACTAGCGGAGTGCAGGAGCAGTACTTC. It yields the protein CASSRGTSGVQEQYF. Drawing the rest from reference TRBV14 and TRBJ2-7, the complete variable domain is EAGVTQFPSHSVIEKGQTVTLRCDPISGHDNLYWYRRVMGKEIKFLLHFVKESKQDESGMPNNRFLAERTGGTYSTLKVQPAELEDSGVYFCASSRGTSGVQEQYFGPGTRLTVT.

V is TRBV5-1 and J is TRBJ2-1; D is perhaps TRBD2 (6 bases). CDR3 size: 15 residues. V lost 0 bases, J lost 8 bases, and 15 bases lay in between. From germline, CDR1 is SGHRS and CDR2 YFSETQ. This CDR3 is CASSLGGRGIDEQFF. The CDR3 DNA reads TGCGCCAGCAGCTTGGGCGGGCGGGGTATCGATGAGCAGTTCTTC.

The chain recombines TRBV7-2 with TRBJ1-5; D is possibly TRBD1 (5 bases). Trimming stripped 5 bases from V and 6 bases from J, with 11 bases between. CDR1 and CDR2 (germline): SGHTA, FQGNSA. CDR3 length: 13 amino acids. The CDR3, as DNA: TGTGCCAGCAGCAGGGGCGTCACTCAGCCCCAGCATTTT. This sequence encodes CASSRGVTQPQHF.

V is TRBV18 and J is TRBJ1-1, with D hard to call. Germline lookup yields CDR1 KGHSH and CDR2 LQKENI. The CDR3 loop spans 14 amino acids. The V and J ends lost 4 bases and 1 base respectively, with 10 bases between them. The CDR3 region is CASSLAGRNTEAFF. The CDR3 DNA sequence: TGTGCCAGCTCACTAGCGGGAAGGAACACTGAAGCTTTCTTT.

J is TRBJ2-1 and V is TRBV30; 11 positions match TRBD2. The CDR3 is 15 amino acids. The trim removed 4 bases at V and 4 bases at J, leaving 6 bases unmatched. Germline V gene data show CDR1 as GTSNPN and CDR2 as SVGIG (reference sequence). CDR3 nucleotides: TGTGCCTGGATGGTAGCGGGAGGGATTTACAATGAGCAGTTCTTC. It yields the protein CAWMVAGGIYNEQFF. The complete variable domain, with remaining parts taken from reference TRBV30 and TRBJ2-1, reads SQTIHQWPATLVQPVGSPLSLECTVEGTSNPNLYWYRQAAGRGLQLLFYSVGIGQISSEVPQNLSASRPQDRQFILSSKKLLLSDSGFYLCAWMVAGGIYNEQFFGPGTRLTVL.

This clone was counted between two and nine times. The gene calls are TRBV28 and TRBJ1-2; TRBD1 matches 9 bases. From germline, CDR1 is MDHEN and CDR2 SYDVKM. V trimming: 5 bases; J trimming: 6 bases; junction bases outside the gene matches: 13. The CDR3 sequence is 16 residues long. In nucleotides, the CDR3 is TGTGCCAGCAGTACCGAATCGGACAGGGGAAGGGATGGCTACACCTTC. Translated: CASSTESDRGRDGYTF.

The chain employs TRBV29-1 and TRBJ1-1, with 7 positions matching TRBD1. The J segment lost 2 bases and the V segment lost 6 bases, leaving 9 bases of the junction unmatched. There are 14 residues in the CDR3. Germline-derived CDR1 and CDR2 are SQVTM and ANQGSEA. The chain's CDR3 is CSVEPGTANTEAFF. CDR3 sequence (DNA): TGCAGCGTGGAACCCGGGACAGCTAACACTGAAGCTTTCTTT.

The chain uses TRBV12-5 and TRBJ1-2; TRBD1 matches at 7 bases. CDR1 and CDR2 from the germline V gene are LGHNT and FRNRAP. This CDR3 spans 13 amino acids. The ends lost 7 bases at V and 3 bases at J; junction bases unmatched: 5. The CDR3 spells CASARDSYYGYTF. The DNA of the CDR3 is TGTGCTAGTGCCAGGGACAGCTACTATGGCTACACCTTC.

The chain joins TRBV5-4 to TRBJ2-2; maybe TRBD2 (6 bases). Per germline, CDR1 SGHNT and CDR2 YYREEE (reference sequence). CDR3 length: 17 amino acids. V shed 2 bases and J shed 2 bases, with 16 bases lying between them. The CDR3 nucleotides are TGTGCCAGCAGCTTAACTGGCTGGCGGGACAACACCGGGGAGCTGTTTTTT. Protein product: CASSLTGWRDNTGELFF.

A single count supports this clone. This chain connects TRBV18 to TRBJ1-1; D call uncertain. The V gene lost 4 bases and the J gene lost 4 bases, with 10 bases spanning the gap. The CDR3 spans 13 residues. CDR1 is KGHSH and CDR2 is LQKENI in the germline V gene. The CDR3 DNA sequence: TGTGCCAGCTCACTCGGGGTGGGCACTGAAGCTTTCTTT. Protein product: CASSLGVGTEAFF.

The chain employs TRBV11-2 and TRBJ1-1; no reliable D call. CDR1 is SGHAT, CDR2 FQNNGV, per germline. The CDR3 has 16 amino acids. Trimming removed 5 bases at V and 0 bases at J, with 16 bases between. The CDR3 sequence is CASSPTNRVLNTEAFF. CDR3 coding DNA: TGTGCCAGCAGCCCCACAAATCGGGTGCTGAACACTGAAGCTTTCTTT.

The chain employs TRBV30 and TRBJ1-6; 7 nucleotides agree with TRBD1. Trimming at V came to 3 bases and at J to 4 bases, leaving 6 bases not matched to a gene. The CDR3 length is 15 residues. Germline lookup yields CDR1 GTSNPN and CDR2 SVGIG (reference sequence). CDR3 coding DNA: TGTGCCTGGAGAGCAGACAGGGAATATAATTCACCCCTCCACTTT. Encoded protein: CAWRADREYNSPLHF.

The genes are TRBV27 and TRBJ2-6, with TRBD1 as a possible D gene (6 bases). CDR3 size: 15 residues. The germline V gene has CDR1 MNHEY and CDR2 SMNVEV (reference sequence). V lost 5 bases, J lost 5 bases, and 13 bases lay in between. CDR3 in DNA: TGTGCCAGCAGTACACAGGGTTCGAGGGCCAACGTCCTGACTTTC. This gives the protein CASSTQGSRANVLTF.

CDR3 DNA: TGTGCCAGCAGCCAAGCCCGGACAGGCGGACAAGAGACCCAGTACTTC. Its protein product is CASSQARTGGQETQYF. The chain joins TRBV4-2 to TRBJ2-5; 7 bases agree with TRBD1. CDR1 is LGHNA and CDR2 is YNFKEQ in the germline V gene. CDR3 length equals 16 residues. The V segment lost 1 base and the J segment 2 bases; nucleotides outside the gene matches: 7.

This clone was observed once. The gene calls are TRBV7-3 and TRBJ2-5; 7 bases match TRBD2. CDR3 size: 14 residues. CDR1 is SGHTA and CDR2 is FQGTGA in the germline V gene. The junction had 6 bases not matched to a gene; V was cut back by 5 bases and J by 3 bases. CDR3 in DNA: TGTGCCAGCAGCGCCCCCGGGACTAAAGAGACCCAGTACTTC. Its translation: CASSAPGTKETQYF. Filled out from reference TRBV7-3 and TRBJ2-5, the complete variable domain reads GAGVSQTPSNKVTEKGKYVELRCDPISGHTALYWYRQSLGQGPEFLIYFQGTGAADDSGLPNDRFFAVRPEGSVSTLKIQRTERGDSAVYLCASSAPGTKETQYFGPGTRLLVL.

This clone has ten or more counts. This rearrangement joins TRBV5-1 to TRBJ2-5; 10 bases map to TRBD2. Germline V CDR1 and CDR2: SGHRS, YFSETQ. The ends lost 4 bases at V and 5 bases at J; junction bases unmatched: 8. The CDR3 has 15 amino acids. CDR3 protein: CASSRQTSGAETQYF. DNA of the CDR3: TGCGCCAGCAGCCGTCAAACTAGCGGGGCGGAGACCCAGTACTTC.

This clone was detected only once. This rearrangement joins TRBV18 to TRBJ1-1; D gene ambiguous. CDR1 and CDR2 from the germline V gene are KGHSH and LQKENI. The V gene lost 1 base and the J gene lost 1 base, with 10 bases spanning the gap. The length of the CDR3 is 15 residues. CDR3 sequence reads: CASSPHQPGNTEAFF. The CDR3 nucleotides are TGTGCCAGCTCACCACACCAACCGGGGAACACTGAAGCTTTCTTT.

This clone has just one count. The rearrangement links TRBV11-3 to TRBJ2-2; D might be TRBD2 (6 bases). Trimming stripped 1 base from V and 4 bases from J, with 10 bases between. The germline gives CDR1 SGHNT, CDR2 YENEEA. The CDR3 is 15 residues long. The chain's CDR3 is CASSLAGESTGELFF. The CDR3, as DNA: TGTGCCAGCAGCTTAGCGGGAGAGAGCACCGGGGAGCTGTTTTTT. Complete variable domain (other parts from reference TRBV11-3 and TRBJ2-2): EAGVVQSPRYKIIEKKQPVAFWCNPISGHNTLYWYLQNLGQGPELLIRYENEEAVDDSQLPKDRFSAERLKGVDSTLKIQPAELGDSAVYLCASSLAGESTGELFFGEGSRLTVL.

The chain recombines TRBV7-3 with TRBJ2-1; a possible D gene is TRBD2 (6 bases). Germline CDR1 and CDR2: SGHTA and FQGTGA. The CDR3 extends over 13 amino acids. V gave up 1 base and J gave up 9 bases, with 10 bases separating them. The CDR3 here is CASSLMRSGEQFF. CDR3 coding DNA: TGTGCCAGCAGCTTAATGCGTAGCGGTGAGCAGTTCTTC.

The chain carries TRBV7-8 and TRBJ1-4, with 8 nucleotides matching TRBD1. The CDR3 loop spans 22 amino acids. V was pared by 1 base and J by 0 bases, with 19 bases of the junction left unmatched. Germline CDR1 and CDR2: SGHVS and FQNEAQ. The CDR3 here is CASSLVQGAKRLNPTTNEKLFF. The CDR3 DNA follows: TGTGCCAGCAGCTTAGTTCAGGGGGCGAAACGCCTCAACCCGACAACTAATGAAAAACTGTTTTTT.

The chain uses TRBV28 and TRBJ2-5; 9 bases match TRBD2. The CDR3 is 14 residues long. The trim removed 3 bases at V and 6 bases at J, leaving 5 bases unmatched. Germline loops: CDR1 MDHEN, CDR2 SYDVKM. The CDR3 DNA sequence: TGTGCCAGCAGTTTGGGCGGGGGGGCTAAGACCCAGTACTTC. Protein sequence: CASSLGGGAKTQYF.

The chain links TRBV19 to TRBJ1-5, with TRBD1 identical over 10 bases. CDR3 length: 14 residues. The V segment lost 7 bases and the J segment 7 bases; nucleotides outside the gene matches: 7. The germline gives CDR1 LNHDA, CDR2 SQIVND (reference sequence). The CDR3 region has the DNA TGTGCCAGTACCCGACAGGGGGCTCACCAGCCCCAGCATTTT. Its translation is CASTRQGAHQPQHF.

This clone was counted a few times. The chain employs TRBV9 and TRBJ1-3; D is possibly TRBD1 (6 bases). CDR3 length: 15 residues. Trimming cost V 2 bases and J 2 bases, with 11 bases left between them. Germline V gives CDR1 SGDLS, CDR2 YYNGEE. The CDR3 nucleotides read TGTGCCAGCAGCGTGACAGGAGCGCCTGGAAACACCATATATTTT. The encoded protein is CASSVTGAPGNTIYF.

CDR3: CASSLRGDRYTEAFF. For the CDR3, the DNA is TGTGCCAGCAGCTTACGGGGGGATCGGTACACTGAAGCTTTCTTT. V usage is TRBV7-8 and J usage is TRBJ1-1, with a possible D match to TRBD1 (5 bases). The germline V gene encodes CDR1 SGHVS and CDR2 FQNEAQ. The CDR3 has 15 residues. The ends were cut back, 2 bases at V and 3 bases at J, with 13 bases in the middle.

V gene TRBV6-5 combines with J gene TRBJ1-5, with unresolved D. The germline V gene encodes CDR1 MNHEY and CDR2 SVGAGI. This CDR3 is 12 amino acids long. V shed 6 bases and J shed 7 bases, with 10 bases lying between them. CDR3 loop: CASRLLMQPQHF. The CDR3 bases are TGTGCCAGCAGACTTCTAATGCAGCCCCAGCATTTT.

This clone was counted once. The J gene is TRBJ2-5, the V gene TRBV5-4; TRBD2 matches at 10 bases. There are 15 residues in the CDR3. V was clipped by 4 bases and J by 4 bases; unmatched bases: 7. The germline V gene encodes CDR1 SGHNT and CDR2 YYREEE (reference sequence). CDR3 DNA sequence: TGTGCCAGCAGCAGTGGGGCTAGCGGGAGAGAGACCCAGTACTTC. It is translated as CASSSGASGRETQYF.

The chain links TRBV30 to TRBJ2-5; a weak D match, TRBD2 (5 bases). Trimming removed 0 bases at V and 4 bases at J, with 18 bases between. The CDR3 is 16 residues long. Germline lookup yields CDR1 GTSNPN and CDR2 SVGIG (reference sequence). For the CDR3, the DNA is TGTGCCTGGAGTGTACTGAGCGGCCCTAGGGTAGAGACCCAGTACTTC. It encodes CAWSVLSGPRVETQYF. Full variable domain (rest looked up from reference TRBV30 and TRBJ2-5): SQTIHQWPATLVQPVGSPLSLECTVEGTSNPNLYWYRQAAGRGLQLLFYSVGIGQISSEVPQNLSASRPQDRQFILSSKKLLLSDSGFYLCAWSVLSGPRVETQYFGPGTRLLVL.

The chain uses TRBV28 and TRBJ1-5; 12 positions match TRBD1. This CDR3 has 17 residues. Germline V gene lookup returns CDR1 MDHEN and CDR2 SYDVKM. V was clipped by 4 bases and J by 4 bases; unmatched bases: 8. CDR3 coding DNA: TGTGCCAGCAGTTCACCGGGACAGGGGGCGAGAAATCAGCCCCAGCATTTT. Its translation: CASSSPGQGARNQPQHF. The full variable domain, with the rest looked up from reference TRBV28 and TRBJ1-5, is DVKVTQSSRYLVKRTGEKVFLECVQDMDHENMFWYRQDPGLGLRLIYFSYDVKMKEKGDIPEGYSVSREKKERFSLILESASTNQTSMYLCASSSPGQGARNQPQHFGDGTRLSIL.

This clone has just a few counts. This chain connects TRBV6-5 to TRBJ1-2; 7 bases are shared with TRBD1. CDR1 MNHEY and CDR2 SVGAGI come from the germline V gene. Trimming took 7 bases from V and 5 from J; bases not matched to a gene: 10. CDR3 length equals 14 residues. The CDR3 loop is CASTLGRDSYGYTF. The CDR3, as DNA: TGTGCCAGCACTTTGGGCCGGGACAGTTATGGCTACACCTTC.

This clone was recorded only once. The chain employs TRBV19 and TRBJ2-5; 14 nucleotides line up with TRBD2. Trimming cost V 4 bases and J 4 bases; bases outside gene matches: 5. CDR3 size: 16 residues. Germline lookup yields CDR1 LNHDA and CDR2 SQIVND (reference sequence). The CDR3 region has the DNA TGTGCCAGTAGTAACCCCGGGACTAGCGGGAGAGAGACCCAGTACTTC. Translated, it gives CASSNPGTSGRETQYF.

The rearrangement uses TRBV19 and TRBJ2-1; D is unclear. Germline loops: CDR1 LNHDA, CDR2 SQIVND (reference sequence). Trimming pared 4 bases from V and 4 bases from J, leaving 11 bases between. The CDR3 covers 14 residues. In DNA form, the CDR3 reads TGTGCCAGTAGTAGAGACGGAGAATACAATGAGCAGTTCTTC. It codes for CASSRDGEYNEQFF.